In its sample, the clone carrying this T cell receptor (beta chain) was seen once. As yet, its antigen is unknown. The CDR3 is 15 amino acids. CDR1 is MNHNY and CDR2 is SVGAGI in the germline V gene (reference sequence). V was trimmed by 5 bases and J by 2 bases, leaving 14 bases between them. This sample stems from a study of cytomegalovirus exposure and HLA in healthy donors. Overall study findings and caveats: An analysis that was carried out later associated 15,000 to 20,000 TCR beta sequences with HLA alleles at 0.05 false discovery rate. Most sequenced TCRs were rare (though some public TCRs occurred in many donors).

The primer mix had 60 Vbeta and 13 Jbeta primers. Libraries were prepared by immunoSEQ multiplex PCR; TCRdb keeps only in-frame clonotypes and omits some of them. The sample carries about 110,000 clones, just over 75% recorded once. The chain joins TRBV6-6 to TRBJ2-3; tentative D call: TRBD1 (8 bases). Sequenced: PBMCs. The sequence was obtained from a man in his thirties or forties in good health and CMV-seropositive. CDR3 sequence: CASSKQGGHTDTQYF. CDR3 nucleotides: TGTGCCAGCAGTAAACAGGGGGGGCACACAGATACGCAGTATTTT.